The 2 T cell receptor beta chains below were found in one sample sequenced in a study of early stage breast cancer tumors. The data were produced by immunoSEQ multiplex PCR, yet TCRdb's version contains in-frame clones alone and is incomplete. The sample contains 45,000 to 65,000 clones, around 80% of which appear only once. The sample comprised blood. These receptor sequences come from a person in their 40s with breast cancer.

Worth noting for this clone: This CDR3 is missing its conserved last phenylalanine or tryptophan, likely due to a read error. The DNA is left out, because the CDR3 cannot be placed on it with certainty; the CDR3 is given as TCRdb lists it. The chain carries TRBV10-1 and TRBJ2-7; the table calls TRBD2, which could not be checked here. Germline V gene data show CDR1 as WNHNN and CDR2 as SYGVQD (reference sequence). The CDR3 contains 15 residues when both ends are counted. This chain's CDR3 is CASSERSYCGRRRVY.

The chain joins TRBV11-2 to TRBJ1-2; no definite D call. Germline CDR1 reads SGHAT; CDR2 reads FQNNGV. Trimming cost V 3 bases and J 2 bases, with 10 bases left between them. There are 14 residues in the CDR3. The chain's CDR3 is CASSFSRVNYGYTF. The CDR3 bases are TGTGCCAGCAGCTTTAGTCGGGTCAACTATGGCTACACCTTC.